There are many counts of the clone carrying this T cell receptor (beta chain). This specimen comes from a study of low-dose radiotherapy and immunotherapy resistance in tumors. CDR3 length: 11 amino acids. CDR1 and CDR2 from the germline V gene are DFQATT and SNEGSKA (reference sequence). Deletions cut 2 bases from V and 6 bases from J, with 8 bases between. Time point specified: after trial treatment. The treatment denotes: LDRT plus nivolumab, ipilimumab, low-dose cyclophosphamide and aspirin (RACIN trial). TRAV- and TRBV-specific primers, spanning alpha and beta chains, primed first-strand cDNA. With a V-primer adapter and a constant-region primer, TCRs were amplified for roughly 21 PCR cycles. Isolated mRNA underwent amplification via in vitro transcription. TCRdb reanalysed the reads using MiXCR and keeps one entry per CDR3 protein. The table includes 30,000 to 45,000 distinct CDR3 sequences, less than 25% detected once.

The receptor was isolated from a female donor with ovarian cancer. Sequencing used PBMCs, obtained after low-dose radiotherapy plus immunotherapy. The V and J genes are TRBV20-1 and TRBJ2-7; D gene unclear. Here the CDR3 reads CSARPVSEQYF. The CDR3 DNA sequence: TGCAGTGCTAGACCCGTCTCCGAGCAGTACTTC.